Presented here are 24 T cell receptor beta chains from one specimen sequenced in a study of post-analysis software for immune sequencing data (dated by TCRdb to 2013 to 2016). These receptors' targets are unknown. General conclusions and limits of the study: Patients showed significantly higher frequencies than controls for five TRBV segments, among them TRBV5-6, TRBV5-1 and TRBV20-1.

Library construction relied on PCR. Sequencing used an Illumina HiSeq 2500. To reduce PCR and sequencing biases, unique molecular identifiers were incorporated into the TCR beta cDNA libraries. The public reads were run again by TCRdb, first through fastp at Q25 and then through MiXCR, and only productive beta chains were kept. CDR3 protein duplicates are merged, each entry listing the most common genes and DNA. This sample lists approximately 770,000 distinct CDR3 sequences; 46% were detected once. Approximately 5% of the sample comes from the top ten. The sequenced sample was blood. The receptors were sampled from a girl aged 5 to 17 with multiple sclerosis.

The chain has TRBV18 and TRBJ2-7; 7 positions match TRBD1. The DNA end lines up better with TRBJ2-5; the J call may be wrong. Germline V CDR1 and CDR2: KGHSH, LQKENI. The CDR3 contains 14 residues. Written as DNA, the CDR3 is TGTGCCAGCTCACCGACAGGGTTTTCGGAGACCCAGTACTTC. Translating gives CASSPTGFSETQYF.

The chain carries TRBV5-1 and TRBJ2-5; TRBD2 matches at 9 bases. The germline gives CDR1 SGHRS, CDR2 YFSETQ. The CDR3 loop spans 16 amino acids. V was clipped by 1 base and J by 5 bases; unmatched bases: 9. DNA for the CDR3: TGCGCCAGCAGCTTGTCTCCTAGCGGGACTTTTGAGACCCAGTACTTC. Residues: CASSLSPSGTFETQYF.

This chain links TRBV28 with TRBJ2-2, with D unresolved. This CDR3 spans 13 amino acids. CDR1 is MDHEN and CDR2 is SYDVKM in the germline V gene. V gave up 4 bases and J gave up 5 bases, with 8 bases separating them. CDR3 protein: CASSSVVTGELFF. For the CDR3, the DNA is TGTGCCAGCAGTTCAGTGGTTACCGGGGAGCTGTTTTTT.

The chain uses TRBV19 and TRBJ2-7; 7 bases fit TRBD2. The CDR3 is 13 amino acids. From germline, CDR1 is LNHDA and CDR2 SQIVND (reference sequence). V lost 3 bases and J lost 10; bases outside the gene matches: 9. Here the CDR3 DNA reads TGTGCCAGTAGTATTACCTCGGGACTACTCCAGTACTTC. Encoded protein: CASSITSGLLQYF.

The rearrangement joins TRBV7-9 to TRBJ2-1, with no clear D. The CDR3 has 14 residues. In germline, CDR1 is SEHNR, CDR2 FQNEAQ (reference sequence). The ends were cut back, 3 bases at V and 6 bases at J, with 12 bases in the middle. The chain's CDR3 is CASSLSVLTNEQFF. CDR3 bases: TGTGCCAGCAGCTTGTCTGTCTTGACCAATGAGCAGTTCTTC.

This clonotype appeared a few times. The genes are TRBV20-1 and TRBJ2-3; the D is unclear. The length of the CDR3 is 12 residues. Per germline, CDR1 DFQATT and CDR2 SNEGSKA (reference sequence). The V end was cut by 4 bases, the J end by 2 bases, with 7 bases between. The CDR3 DNA sequence: TGCAGTGCTAATGGGGTCACAGATACGCAGTATTTT. Translated: CSANGVTDTQYF.

This clonotype was observed a handful of times. The chain links TRBV29-1 to TRBJ2-3; 9 nucleotides agree with TRBD1. Germline V gene data show CDR1 as SQVTM and CDR2 as ANQGSEA. The CDR3 totals 14 residues. Germline trimming cut 3 bases from V and 3 bases from J; bases unmatched to any gene: 4. CDR3 sequence: CSVDGQGRTDTQYF. The CDR3 nucleotides are TGCAGCGTTGATGGACAGGGGAGGACAGATACGCAGTATTTT.

The count of this clonotype is one. The chain uses TRBV14 and TRBJ1-2; D not resolved. This CDR3 contains 15 residues. V was trimmed by 0 bases and J by 9 bases, leaving 17 bases between them. Germline-derived CDR1 and CDR2 are SGHDN and FVKESK. As DNA, the CDR3 is TGTGCCAGCAGCCAAGAGGCGATGATCCGGGAAAGCTACACCTTC. It codes for CASSQEAMIRESYTF.

The gene calls are TRBV7-9 and TRBJ2-3; TRBD1 aligns across 8 bases. CDR1 is SEHNR and CDR2 is FQNEAQ in the germline V gene (reference sequence). The CDR3 is 15 residues long. With 5 bases clipped from V and 4 bases from J, the junction kept 8 bases outside the gene matches. The CDR3, as DNA: TGTGCCAGCAGCCCACCCGGACAGGGACCAGATACGCAGTATTTT. Its protein is CASSPPGQGPDTQYF.

This chain uses TRBV5-1 with TRBJ2-5; 10 nucleotides align to TRBD1. The junction had 8 bases not matched to a gene; V was cut back by 7 bases and J by 5 bases. CDR1 SGHRS and CDR2 YFSETQ come from the germline V gene. The length of the CDR3 is 14 residues. The CDR3 coding sequence is TGCGCCAGCGACGGGACAGGGGTAGGGGAGACCCAGTACTTC. Residues: CASDGTGVGETQYF.

This clonotype has more than one count but fewer than ten. The J gene is TRBJ1-2, the V gene TRBV27, with D possibly being TRBD1 (5 bases). The CDR3 extends over 14 amino acids. The ends were cut back, 0 bases at V and 3 bases at J, with 8 bases in the middle. Germline V gene lookup returns CDR1 MNHEY and CDR2 SMNVEV (reference sequence). In nucleotides, the CDR3 is TGTGCCAGCAGTTTATCGACAGCTGACTATGGCTACACCTTC. The encoded protein is CASSLSTADYGYTF.

J is TRBJ2-5 and V is TRBV5-5, with 10 positions matching TRBD2. The CDR3 has 15 amino acids. Germline CDR1 reads SGHKS; CDR2 reads YYEKEE (reference sequence). J gave up 2 bases and V 5 bases, and 6 bases lay outside the gene matches. CDR3 bases: TGTGCCAGCAGGCTAGCGGGAGTGGGGCAAGAGACCCAGTACTTC. Protein: CASRLAGVGQETQYF.

The V and J genes are TRBV9 and TRBJ2-3; D possibly corresponds to TRBD2 (5 bases). Per the germline V gene, CDR1 is SGDLS and CDR2 is YYNGEE. V was shortened by 3 bases and J by 2 bases, with 13 bases between the two germline ends. The length of the CDR3 is 15 residues. The CDR3 DNA reads as TGTGCCAGCAGCGGTGGAGGAGGATCCACAGATACGCAGTATTTT. It translates to CASSGGGGSTDTQYF. The full variable domain, rest sourced from reference TRBV9 and TRBJ2-3, is DSGVTQTPKHLITATGQRVTLRCSPRSGDLSVYWYQQSLDQGLQFLIQYYNGEERAKGNILERFSAQQFPDLHSELNLSSLELGDSALYFCASSGGGGSTDTQYFGPGTRLTVL.

The CDR3 DNA follows: TGTGCCAGTAGTTCTCCTTGGGACAGGGGGCTGGTGGATGGCTACACCTTC. Translating gives CASSSPWDRGLVDGYTF. The chain carries TRBV19 and TRBJ1-2; the match to TRBD1 covers 12 bases. Germline CDR1 reads LNHDA; CDR2 reads SQIVND (reference sequence). The V and J ends lost 5 bases and 6 bases, in that order; junction bases with no gene match: 13. The CDR3 loop spans 17 amino acids.

This clonotype was observed a few times. This chain links TRBV29-1 with TRBJ1-2; D perhaps matches TRBD1 (5 bases). V dropped 3 bases and J dropped 4 bases, with 18 bases sitting between them. Germline CDR1 is SQVTM and CDR2 is ANQGSEA. This CDR3 has 15 amino acids. The CDR3 region is CSVDPTVVGGYGYTF. In DNA, the CDR3 is TGCAGCGTTGACCCCACAGTGGTTGGGGGCTATGGCTACACCTTC.

The sample holds a few counts of this clonotype. This chain links TRBV6-1 with TRBJ2-6; D perhaps matches TRBD2 (6 bases). Germline CDR1 MNHNS, CDR2 SASEGT. The CDR3 covers 17 residues. The germline V and J ends were trimmed by 7 bases and 0 bases, with 16 bases remaining between them. This chain's CDR3 is CASTGVAIPSGANVLTF. The CDR3 DNA reads TGTGCCAGCACGGGGGTCGCCATCCCCTCTGGGGCCAACGTCCTGACTTTC.

The genes are TRBV20-1 and TRBJ1-1, with 10 bases lining up with TRBD1. The CDR3 has 15 amino acids. Germline loops: CDR1 DFQATT, CDR2 SNEGSKA (reference sequence). V was clipped by 6 bases and J by 11 bases; unmatched bases: 18. CDR3 sequence reads: CSATRIGQGDQVAFF. The CDR3 nucleotides read TGCAGTGCGACCCGGATTGGACAGGGGGATCAGGTCGCTTTCTTT.

This rearrangement joins TRBV28 to TRBJ1-4; TRBD1 matches 10 bases. The V gene's germline CDR1 is MDHEN and CDR2 SYDVKM. The CDR3 has 14 amino acids. The J segment lost 7 bases and the V segment lost 5 bases, leaving 4 bases of the junction unmatched. The CDR3 sequence is CASSPDRGPEKLFF. CDR3 in DNA: TGTGCCAGCAGTCCCGACAGGGGGCCTGAAAAACTGTTTTTT.

In the case of this clonotype: Germline is not matched at one junction end, which may reflect a read error. The V gene is TRBV5-1, the J gene TRBJ2-5; possibly TRBD1 or TRBD2 for D (6 bases each). The germline gives CDR1 SGHRS, CDR2 YFSETQ. The CDR3 has 14 amino acids. CDR3 protein: CASSLAAGVETQYF. In DNA form, the CDR3 reads TGTGCCAGCAGCTTAGCGGCAGGGGTAGAGACCCAGTACTTC.

A few counts support this clonotype. The V gene is TRBV20-1, the J gene TRBJ2-1, with D unclear. Trimming left V 5 bases short and J 5 bases short, with 16 bases between. This CDR3 comprises 14 residues. Germline CDR1 and CDR2: DFQATT and SNEGSKA (reference sequence). The CDR3 spells CSALEMGLNNEQFF. DNA of the CDR3: TGCAGTGCTCTGGAGATGGGCCTAAACAATGAGCAGTTCTTC.

The V gene is TRBV7-9, the J gene TRBJ2-1, with unresolved D. V lost 0 bases and J lost 3, with 12 bases in between. CDR1 is SEHNR and CDR2 is FQNEAQ in the germline V gene (reference sequence). This CDR3 is 16 amino acids long. The CDR3 region has the DNA TGTGCCAGCAGCTTAGCATCCCAACTCCGCTACAATGAGCAGTTCTTC. This translates into CASSLASQLRYNEQFF.

Only a few counts were recorded for this clonotype. V gene TRBV7-2 combines with J gene TRBJ1-2, with unresolved D. Trimming pared 5 bases from V and 4 bases from J, leaving 11 bases between. The CDR3 is made up of 13 amino acids. Germline CDR1 is SGHTA and CDR2 is FQGNSA. The CDR3 coding sequence is TGTGCCAGCAGCCCCCCGGGGTCCTATGGCTACACCTTC. It encodes CASSPPGSYGYTF.

This chain connects TRBV9 to TRBJ2-1; D not certain. V was trimmed by 7 bases and J by 10 bases, leaving 12 bases between them. The CDR3 has 11 amino acids. Germline V CDR1 and CDR2: SGDLS, YYNGEE. The CDR3: CASGSHKEQFF. CDR3 DNA: TGTGCCAGCGGATCCCATAAAGAGCAGTTCTTC.

This clonotype occurred a few times. The rearrangement links TRBV6-2 or TRBV6-3 to TRBJ2-7, with 14 bases that match TRBD2. The junction had 10 bases not matched to a gene; V was cut back by 5 bases and J by 4 bases. CDR1 is MNHEY and CDR2 is SVGEGT in the germline V gene. The CDR3 is 17 residues long. The CDR3 region has the DNA TGTGCCAGCAGTGTGGAGTCCGGGACTAGCGGGAGATACGAGCAGTACTTC. This gives the protein CASSVESGTSGRYEQYF.